Sequencing of this T cell receptor (beta chain) was carried out in a study of T cells in Graves' hyperthyroidism and ophthalmopathy. Study information: Before any treatment, at initial diagnosis, peripheral blood was collected.

Trimming took off 0 bases at V and 2 bases at J, with 11 bases between the two ends. This CDR3 has 16 amino acids. The V gene's germline CDR1 is SNHLY and CDR2 FYNNEI. Amplification yielded TCR beta CDR3 regions, with RNA transcripts as the source. HTBI primers were the set used in a first-round RT-PCR of the TCR CDR3. TCRdb reprocessed the multiplex PCR reads with MiXCR, giving one entry per CDR3 protein. The repertoire has about 380,000 distinct CDR3 sequences, less than 20% of them found once; the top ten carry around two fifths. Findings of the study overall: Most thyroid clonotypes expanded above 0.001 appeared in blood too. A model of 13 V-J pairs discriminated ophthalmopathy from stable hyperthyroidism.

This clonotype was recorded many times. Its antigen is not identified. This TCR was recovered from a man aged 18 to 30 with Graves' ophthalmopathy. The chain recombines TRBV2 with TRBJ1-3; D perhaps matches TRBD1 (6 bases). Specimen: blood. The CDR3 DNA follows: TGTGCCAGCAGTGAAGCGCTTCGGGGGCCTGGAAACACCATATATTTT. Protein product: CASSEALRGPGNTIYF.